This is a list of T cell receptor beta chains from one sample in a study of blood T cell repertoires in COVID-19. Profiled with immunoSEQ multiplex PCR; TCRdb holds only in-frame clones, not every one. This sample has over 250,000 clones, with about nine tenths found just once. Sequenced input: peripheral blood. Receptors were obtained from a woman aged 25-40 years with COVID-19, enrolled during active disease. The CDR3 runs from the conserved cysteine through the conserved F or W. Fields, in order: V gene, J gene, clone size, D gene, CDR3 protein, CDR3 DNA. The D gene is left open where the match is weak. Only some rows state a clone size, as once, few, many or a class for expanded clones.

V: TRBV19
J: TRBJ2-7
size: -
D: -
CDR3: CASSISGRPSSYEQYF
DNA: TGTGCCAGTAGTATCTCCGGGAGACCCTCTTCCTACGAGCAGTACTTC

V: TRBV3-1/TRBV3-2
J: TRBJ1-1
size: -
D: -
CDR3: CASSQVGADTEAFF
DNA: TGTGCCAGCAGCCAAGTGGGGGCGGACACTGAAGCTTTCTTT

V: TRBV5-6
J: TRBJ1-4
size: -
D: -
CDR3: CASMQTEGAGEKLFF
DNA: TGTGCCAGCATGCAAACAGAGGGAGCAGGTGAAAAACTGTTTTTT

V: TRBV6-5
J: TRBJ1-4
size: -
D: TRBD1
CDR3: CASSLQGVRDEKLFF
DNA: TGTGCCAGCAGTCTACAGGGGGTCCGGGACGAAAAACTGTTTTTT

V: TRBV28
J: TRBJ1-1
size: -
D: -
CDR3: CASSLQGMNTEAFF
DNA: TGTGCCAGCAGTTTACAGGGTATGAACACTGAAGCTTTCTTT

V: TRBV21-1
J: TRBJ2-7
size: once
D: -
CDR3: CASSASRGNSHEQYF
DNA: TGTGCCAGCAGCGCATCCAGGGGAAACAGTCACGAGCAGTACTTC

V: TRBV10-2
J: TRBJ2-1
size: -
D: TRBD2
CDR3: CASGEGLASNEQFF
DNA: TGCGCCAGCGGGGAAGGACTAGCGTCCAATGAGCAGTTCTTC

V: TRBV6-5
J: TRBJ1-4
size: -
D: TRBD1
CDR3: CASMNRGQGYGKLFF
DNA: TGTGCCAGCATGAACCGGGGACAGGGGTATGGAAAACTGTTTTTT

V: TRBV9
J: TRBJ2-5
size: once
D: TRBD1
CDR3: CASSVAQGAQAGTQYF
DNA: TGTGCCAGCAGCGTAGCGCAGGGGGCGCAAGCCGGGACCCAGTACTTC

V: TRBV28
J: TRBJ1-5
size: -
D: TRBD1
CDR3: CASSGDLTGVNQPQHF
DNA: TGTGCCAGCAGTGGGGATCTTACAGGGGTCAATCAGCCCCAGCATTTT

V: TRBV5-1
J: TRBJ2-1
size: -
D: TRBD2
CDR3: CASSLSGGSNEQFF
DNA: TGCGCCAGCAGCTTGTCCGGGGGGAGCAATGAGCAGTTCTTC

V: TRBV5-1
J: TRBJ1-3
size: -
D: -
CDR3: CASSDQGTKTIYF
DNA: TGCGCCAGCAGCGACCAGGGTACTAAGACCATATATTTT

V: TRBV12-3/TRBV12-4
J: TRBJ2-2
size: -
D: -
CDR3: CASSLSPSGELFF
DNA: TGTGCCAGCAGTTTATCCCCATCCGGGGAGCTGTTTTTT

V: TRBV7-9
J: TRBJ1-1
size: -
D: TRBD1
CDR3: CASSSLRETGMNTEAFF
DNA: TGTGCCAGCAGCTCCCTGAGAGAGACAGGGATGAACACTGAAGCTTTCTTT

V: TRBV7-7
J: TRBJ1-1
size: -
D: -
CDR3: CASSLSGATEAFF
DNA: TGTGCCAGCAGCTTATCAGGGGCCACTGAAGCTTTCTTT

V: TRBV11-3
J: TRBJ2-3
size: -
D: -
CDR3: CASSLGREDTQYF
DNA: TGTGCCAGCAGCTTAGGGCGGGAAGATACGCAGTATTTT

V: TRBV5-1
J: TRBJ2-3
size: -
D: -
CDR3: CASSLLGGSTDTQYF
DNA: TGCGCCAGCAGCTTGTTGGGCGGGAGCACAGATACGCAGTATTTT

V: TRBV10-2
J: TRBJ1-2
size: -
D: -
CDR3: CASSEGPYGYTF
DNA: TGCGCCAGCAGTGAGGGCCCCTATGGCTACACCTTC

V: TRBV19
J: TRBJ2-2
size: -
D: TRBD1
CDR3: CASIGTENTGELFF
DNA: TGTGCCAGTATCGGGACAGAGAACACCGGGGAGCTGTTTTTT

V: TRBV10-3
J: TRBJ2-1
size: few
D: TRBD2
CDR3: CAIREGLAGMDEQFF
DNA: TGTGCCATCAGAGAGGGACTAGCGGGAATGGATGAGCAGTTCTTC

V: TRBV6-5
J: TRBJ2-7
size: once
D: TRBD1
CDR3: CASSYSWTGANEQYF
DNA: TGTGCCAGCAGTTACTCCTGGACAGGAGCTAACGAGCAGTACTTC

V: TRBV7-9
J: TRBJ2-1
size: -
D: TRBD2
CDR3: CASSLSGRETSGGNEQFF
DNA: TGTGCCAGCAGCTTATCGGGTAGGGAGACTAGCGGGGGTAATGAGCAGTTCTTC

V: TRBV5-1
J: TRBJ1-1
size: -
D: -
CDR3: CASRKEGNTEAFF
DNA: TGCGCCAGCAGGAAGGAGGGAAACACTGAAGCTTTCTTT

V: TRBV28
J: TRBJ1-2
size: -
D: TRBD1
CDR3: CASSLASSGQRLYGYTF
DNA: TGTGCCAGCAGTTTGGCTAGCTCGGGACAGCGATTGTATGGCTACACCTTC

V: TRBV28
J: TRBJ2-7
size: -
D: -
CDR3: CASSLYGSPYEQYF
DNA: TGTGCCAGCAGTTTATACGGTTCTCCCTACGAGCAGTACTTC

V: TRBV5-4
J: TRBJ1-2
size: -
D: -
CDR3: CASSFNTNYGYTF
DNA: TGTGCCAGCAGCTTTAACACTAACTATGGCTACACCTTC

V: TRBV19
J: TRBJ1-1
size: once
D: -
CDR3: CASSIRGRNTEAFF
DNA: TGTGCCAGTAGTATCCGGGGTAGGAACACTGAAGCTTTCTTT

V: TRBV6-5
J: TRBJ1-6
size: -
D: -
CDR3: CASIDGRVWNSPLHF
DNA: TGTGCCAGCATCGATGGGAGGGTATGGAATTCACCCCTCCACTTT

V: TRBV27
J: TRBJ1-6
size: -
D: TRBD1
CDR3: CASSPATGSNSPLHF
DNA: TGTGCCAGCAGTCCTGCGACAGGGAGCAATTCACCCCTCCACTTT

V: TRBV7-2
J: TRBJ2-1
size: -
D: -
CDR3: CASSLNRGSSSEQFF
DNA: TGTGCCAGCAGCTTAAATCGGGGGTCCTCCTCCGAGCAGTTCTTC

V: TRBV7-9
J: TRBJ1-1
size: -
D: -
CDR3: CASSPGQPGTEAFF
DNA: TGTGCCAGCAGCCCGGGCCAACCGGGGACTGAAGCTTTCTTT

V: TRBV19
J: TRBJ1-2
size: -
D: TRBD1
CDR3: CASSMFEGADGYTF
DNA: TGTGCCAGTAGTATGTTCGAGGGGGCGGATGGCTACACCTTC

V: TRBV6-1
J: TRBJ1-4
size: -
D: TRBD1
CDR3: CASSFQGQGGRKLFF
DNA: TGTGCCAGCAGTTTCCAGGGACAGGGGGGACGAAAACTGTTTTTT

V: TRBV29-1
J: TRBJ2-7
size: few
D: -
CDR3: CSVLDSLNYEQYF
DNA: TGCAGCGTATTGGACAGCCTCAACTACGAGCAGTACTTC

V: TRBV5-4
J: TRBJ2-7
size: once
D: TRBD2
CDR3: CASSPKSGSIYEQYF
DNA: TGTGCCAGCAGCCCTAAGAGCGGGAGTATCTACGAGCAGTACTTC

V: TRBV3-1/TRBV3-2
J: TRBJ2-7
size: -
D: TRBD2
CDR3: CASSQGSLAGPYEQYF
DNA: TGTGCCAGCAGCCAAGGGTCACTAGCGGGGCCCTACGAGCAGTACTTC

V: TRBV2
J: TRBJ1-4
size: -
D: TRBD1
CDR3: CASRAQGANEKLFF
DNA: TGTGCCAGCAGGGCCCAGGGGGCTAATGAAAAACTGTTTTTT

V: TRBV2
J: TRBJ2-7
size: -
D: -
CDR3: CASSPLDEQYF
DNA: TGTGCCAGCAGTCCGTTAGACGAGCAGTACTTC

V: TRBV28
J: TRBJ1-5
size: -
D: -
CDR3: CASTSGNQPQHF
DNA: TGTGCCAGCACCTCGGGGAATCAGCCCCAGCATTTT

V: TRBV7-9
J: TRBJ2-1
size: -
D: TRBD2
CDR3: CASSLGTSGRDEQFF
DNA: TGTGCCAGCAGCTTGGGGACTAGCGGGAGGGATGAGCAGTTCTTC

V: TRBV30
J: TRBJ1-2
size: -
D: TRBD1
CDR3: CAWSETGGLSGYGYTF
DNA: TGTGCCTGGAGTGAGACAGGGGGACTTTCAGGCTATGGCTACACCTTC

V: TRBV2
J: TRBJ1-1
size: -
D: -
CDR3: CASRGGAREIYEAFF
DNA: TGTGCCAGCAGGGGGGGAGCGCGAGAGATTTATGAAGCTTTCTTT

V: TRBV5-1
J: TRBJ2-3
size: -
D: TRBD2
CDR3: CASSSGLAGGPTDTQYF
DNA: TGCGCCAGCAGCTCGGGACTAGCGGGAGGGCCAACAGATACGCAGTATTTT

V: TRBV13
J: TRBJ2-2
size: -
D: TRBD2
CDR3: CASSSREGRTGELFF
DNA: TGTGCCAGCAGCTCACGGGAGGGCCGAACCGGGGAGCTGTTTTTT

V: TRBV2
J: TRBJ2-1
size: -
D: TRBD1
CDR3: CASKVAKWTGNNEQFF
DNA: TGTGCCAGCAAGGTCGCGAAGTGGACAGGAAACAATGAGCAGTTCTTC

V: TRBV18
J: TRBJ2-2
size: -
D: -
CDR3: CASSLSVNSNTGELFF
DNA: TGTGCCAGCTCCCTTTCGGTGAACTCGAACACCGGGGAGCTGTTTTTT

V: TRBV5-1
J: TRBJ1-6
size: -
D: TRBD1
CDR3: CASNTGQGYSPLHF
DNA: TGCGCCAGCAATACGGGACAGGGGTATTCACCCCTCCACTTT

V: TRBV18
J: TRBJ2-7
size: -
D: -
CDR3: CASSAGTTTYEQYF
DNA: TGTGCCAGCTCTGCCGGGACAACCACCTACGAGCAGTACTTC

V: TRBV3-1/TRBV3-2
J: TRBJ2-3
size: -
D: TRBD1
CDR3: CASSQRDRAPDTQYF
DNA: TGTGCCAGCAGCCAGAGGGACAGGGCACCAGATACGCAGTATTTT

V: TRBV30
J: TRBJ1-4
size: few
D: TRBD1
CDR3: CALMRDRGNEKLFF
DNA: TGTGCCTTGATGAGGGACAGGGGTAATGAAAAACTGTTTTTT

V: TRBV20-1
J: TRBJ2-1
size: -
D: TRBD2
CDR3: CSASPFYSGRAGNEQFF
DNA: TGCAGTGCTAGTCCCTTCTATAGCGGGAGGGCCGGGAATGAGCAGTTCTTC

V: TRBV19
J: TRBJ1-4
size: -
D: TRBD1
CDR3: CASSRDRGEKLFF
DNA: TGTGCCAGTAGTAGGGACAGGGGTGAAAAACTGTTTTTT